This T cell receptor beta chain was recovered during a study of Ad26.COV2.S vaccination and SARS-CoV-2 variants. Sequencing was performed with immunoSEQ multiplex PCR; in TCRdb, only in-frame clones are kept and a portion is missing. Here the sample spans around 450,000 clones, approximately 92% being singletons. Germline values: CDR1 MNHNS, CDR2 SASEGT. The CDR3 loop spans 14 amino acids. V lost 5 bases, J lost 4 bases, and 14 bases lay in between. The treatment: roughly 20 received Ad26.COV2.S at low or high dose, single or two shots; several received placebo; per-sample allocation not given. Collection of samples fell on day 63 after the first vaccine or placebo injection.

The chain joins TRBV6-1 to TRBJ1-2; D gene ambiguous. The clonotype originates from a person between 18 and 65 years old who received the Ad26.COV2.S COVID-19 vaccine or a placebo. The starting material was peripheral blood, obtained in a trial of Ad26.COV2.S vaccine versus placebo. The CDR3 DNA reads TGTGCCAGCAGTCCGGCTGGAGAGATCTATGGCTACACCTTC. Its protein product is CASSPAGEIYGYTF.